The 16 T cell receptor beta chains in this list originate from one sample, sequenced in a study of blood T cell repertoires in COVID-19. Sequenced by immunoSEQ multiplex PCR; TCRdb stores in-frame clones only, minus some. This sample has about 310,000 clones, with around 91% found just once. Sequencing was performed on PBMCs or T cells enriched from blood (not recorded which). The receptor set was obtained from a middle-aged woman who had recovered from COVID-19.

CDR3 in DNA: TGTGCCAGCAGTTTGTCAGGGGAGGGGTATGGCTACACCTTC. It yields the protein CASSLSGEGYGYTF. This rearrangement joins TRBV28 to TRBJ1-2; possibly TRBD1 for D (6 bases). This CDR3 spans 14 amino acids. V was cut by 3 bases and J by 5 bases, with 13 bases left in between. Germline CDR1 and CDR2: MDHEN and SYDVKM.

The chain carries TRBV18 and TRBJ2-7; 8 nucleotides agree with TRBD1. The CDR3 totals 14 residues. Germline V gives CDR1 KGHSH, CDR2 LQKENI. V shed 3 bases and J 5 bases; nucleotides not matched to a gene: 6. CDR3 coding DNA: TGTGCCAGCTCACCGACCCCGACAGGGGACGAGCAGTACTTC. It specifies CASSPTPTGDEQYF.

The gene calls are TRBV28 and TRBJ1-5, with 7 positions matching TRBD1. The CDR3 spans 15 residues. Germline CDR1 and CDR2: MDHEN and SYDVKM. After removal of 6 bases from V and 5 bases from J, the junction contained 10 bases not matched to a gene. CDR3 nucleotide sequence: TGTGCCAGCAGCACAGGCCTACAGGGGTATCAGCCCCAGCATTTT. As protein: CASSTGLQGYQPQHF.

The chain has TRBV2 and TRBJ2-5, with 7 nucleotides matching TRBD1. With 6 bases clipped from V and 5 bases from J, the junction kept 15 bases outside the gene matches. The CDR3 has 16 residues. CDR1 and CDR2 (germline): SNHLY, FYNNEI. CDR3 DNA: TGTGCCAGCAGACCTGACAGGGTCGGATGGGAGGAGACCCAGTACTTC. Its protein product is CASRPDRVGWEETQYF.

The gene calls are TRBV12-3 or TRBV12-4 and TRBJ2-7; no firm D call. V dropped 8 bases and J dropped 1 base, with 12 bases sitting between them. This CDR3 is 13 amino acids long. The CDR3 sequence is CASAESLSYEQYF. CDR3 DNA sequence: TGTGCCAGCGCGGAGAGTCTTTCCTACGAGCAGTACTTC.

The gene calls are TRBV27 and TRBJ2-5; 8 bases match TRBD2. Per germline, CDR1 MNHEY and CDR2 SMNVEV (reference sequence). Germline trimming cut 4 bases from V and 5 bases from J; bases unmatched to any gene: 9. The CDR3 loop spans 15 amino acids. The CDR3 loop is CASSSLGGARETQYF. The CDR3 nucleotides read TGTGCCAGCAGTTCCCTCGGGGGGGCGAGGGAGACCCAGTACTTC.

The chain carries TRBV19 and TRBJ1-3; D unresolved. The length of the CDR3 is 16 residues. CDR1 and CDR2 from the germline V gene are LNHDA and SQIVND (reference sequence). V lost 6 bases to trimming and J lost 3 bases, with 18 bases between them. The CDR3 region is CASSPAGPGGGNTIYF. CDR3 DNA sequence: TGTGCCAGTAGCCCCGCGGGCCCAGGCGGTGGAAACACCATATATTTT.

The rearrangement joins TRBV3-1 (or the pseudogene TRBV3-2) to TRBJ2-3; 11 bases are a match to TRBD2. V shed 4 bases and J 3 bases; nucleotides not matched to a gene: 6. Germline lookup yields CDR1 LGHDT and CDR2 YNNKEL (reference sequence). The CDR3 is 16 amino acids. CDR3 coding DNA: TGTGCCAGCAGCCGCCTAGCGGGAGGAGGGACAGATACGCAGTATTTT. Translation gives CASSRLAGGGTDTQYF.

This sequence joins TRBV3-1 (or the pseudogene TRBV3-2) and TRBJ2-7, with 8 bases that match TRBD1. The V gene end was trimmed by 1 base and the J gene end by 1 base; junction bases not matched to a gene: 3. There are 15 residues in the CDR3. Germline V lookup: CDR1 LGHDT, CDR2 YNNKEL (reference sequence). Written as DNA, the CDR3 is TGTGCCAGCAGCCAAGGGGGGACAGGTTCCTACGAGCAGTACTTC. As protein: CASSQGGTGSYEQYF.

V usage is TRBV3-1 (or the pseudogene TRBV3-2) and J usage is TRBJ2-2; D might be TRBD1 (6 bases). Germline CDR1 LGHDT, CDR2 YNNKEL (reference sequence). This CDR3 region has 17 residues. Trimming stripped 6 bases from V and 0 bases from J, with 17 bases between. CDR3 region: CASRLDRYSANTGELFF. Written as DNA, the CDR3 is TGTGCCAGCAGGTTGGACAGATATTCCGCGAACACCGGGGAGCTGTTTTTT.

The V call is TRBV7-9, the J call TRBJ1-5, with a possible D match to TRBD1 (5 bases). This CDR3 is built from 15 residues. Germline CDR1 and CDR2: SEHNR and FQNEAQ (reference sequence). The V end was cut by 4 bases, the J end by 3 bases, with 13 bases between. CDR3 protein: CASSSGTLANQPQHF. In DNA form, the CDR3 reads TGTGCCAGCAGCTCTGGGACTTTGGCCAATCAGCCCCAGCATTTT.

The V and J genes are TRBV19 and TRBJ1-2; D is unresolved. CDR1 is LNHDA and CDR2 is SQIVND in the germline V gene (reference sequence). The V end lost 3 bases, the J end lost 5 bases, and 10 bases lay between the germline ends. This CDR3 comprises 13 residues. CDR3 DNA sequence: TGTGCCAGTAGTATGCAACAGAATTATGGCTACACCTTC. Translating it yields CASSMQQNYGYTF.

About this clone: This sample also contains other DNA sequences that code for the same CDR3. V is TRBV5-6 and J is TRBJ1-5; D gene unclear. Germline V gene sequence: CDR1 SGHDT, CDR2 YYEEEE. CDR3 size: 13 residues. Trimming shortened V by 0 bases and J by 5 bases, and 6 bases separated the two germline ends. The CDR3: CASSLGRDQPQHF. The CDR3 coding sequence is TGTGCCAGCAGCTTGGGGAGAGATCAGCCCCAGCATTTT.

CDR3 residues: CASSVGLAGARETQYF. The CDR3 DNA reads TGTGCCAGCAGCGTAGGGTTAGCGGGGGCGCGGGAGACCCAGTACTTC. The gene calls are TRBV9 and TRBJ2-5, with 9 bases matching TRBD2. J lost 5 bases, V lost 0 bases, and 8 bases had no gene match. CDR1 is SGDLS and CDR2 is YYNGEE in the germline V gene. The CDR3 is made up of 16 amino acids.

This chain connects TRBV30 to TRBJ2-7, with D perhaps matching TRBD1 (6 bases). CDR3 length: 13 amino acids. Per germline, CDR1 GTSNPN and CDR2 SVGIG (reference sequence). The V gene lost 1 base and the J gene lost 4 bases, with 11 bases spanning the gap. CDR3 amino acids: CAWSGGQYYEQYF. As DNA, the CDR3 is TGTGCCTGGAGTGGCGGACAGTATTACGAGCAGTACTTC.

The rearrangement links TRBV24-1 to TRBJ2-2; D possibly corresponds to TRBD1 (5 bases). CDR3 size: 14 residues. Trimming removed 5 bases from V and 2 bases from J, with 8 bases in between. Germline CDR1 reads KGHDR; CDR2 reads SFDVKD. CDR3 residues: CATSGQGNTGELFF. The CDR3 coding sequence is TGTGCCACCAGTGGTCAGGGAAACACCGGGGAGCTGTTTTTT.